Following are 22 T cell receptor beta chains from one sample sequenced in a study of shared T cell receptors in the human thymus. The assay was immunoSEQ multiplex PCR, and TCRdb's table has in-frame clones only and misses some. The sample yields about 540,000 clones, approximately 80% seen once. The sample also formed part of further work on human thymus T cells.

Sequenced sample: thymocytes. These receptors all come from a boy under two years old with a congenital heart defect.

V usage is TRBV13 and J usage is TRBJ2-1; tentative D call: TRBD2 (6 bases). The V end was cut by 3 bases, the J end by 8 bases, with 14 bases between. From germline, CDR1 is PRHDT and CDR2 FYEKMQ (reference sequence). CDR3 length: 14 amino acids. DNA for the CDR3: TGTGCCAGCAGCTTCCCCTTGCGGAGGGATGAGCAGTTCTTC. Translated, it gives CASSFPLRRDEQFF.

This sequence joins TRBV11-1 and TRBJ2-7, with 8 bases fitting TRBD2. Trimming cost V 5 bases and J 7 bases; bases outside gene matches: 19. CDR3 length equals 17 residues. The germline V gene has CDR1 SGHAT and CDR2 FQDESV (reference sequence). The CDR3 nucleotides are TGTGCCAGCAGCACGGGATCCCGGGGGGGCCGGAGGGGAGAGCAGTACTTC. It translates to CASSTGSRGGRRGEQYF.

CDR3 residues: CASSLAGQGSFEQYF. CDR3 coding DNA: TGCGCCAGCAGCTTGGCGGGACAGGGGTCATTCGAGCAGTACTTC. V and J are TRBV5-1 and TRBJ2-7, with TRBD1 matching over 10 bases. Trimming removed 0 bases from V and 6 bases from J; junction bases left unmatched: 6. CDR3 length: 15 residues. Germline CDR1 is SGHRS and CDR2 is YFSETQ.

This clone was detected once. The chain has TRBV4-3 and TRBJ2-7; 14 bases are shared with TRBD2. Germline lookup yields CDR1 LGHNA and CDR2 YSLEER. V lost 4 bases and J lost 6; bases outside the gene matches: 5. The CDR3 spans 15 residues. CDR3: CASSPGLAGVGEQYF. The CDR3 coding sequence is TGCGCCAGCAGCCCGGGACTAGCGGGAGTTGGCGAGCAGTACTTC.

The gene calls are TRBV15 and TRBJ2-5, with 9 bases lining up with TRBD1. The CDR3 length is 16 residues. Germline lookup yields CDR1 LNHNV and CDR2 YYDKDF (reference sequence). With V trimmed by 0 bases and J by 2 bases, 4 bases remained unmatched. The CDR3 is CATSRDDRGSQETQYF. CDR3 coding DNA: TGTGCCACCAGCAGAGACGACAGGGGGAGTCAAGAGACCCAGTACTTC. Using reference TRBV15 and TRBJ2-5 for the parts outside the CDR3, the full variable domain is DAMVIQNPRYQVTQFGKPVTLSCSQTLNHNVMYWYQQKSSQAPKLLFHYYDKDFNNEADTPDNFQSRRPNTSFCFLDIRSPGLGDTAMYLCATSRDDRGSQETQYFGPGTRLLVL.

This sequence joins TRBV29-1 and TRBJ2-7; TRBD2 matches at 14 bases. Trimming cost V 4 bases and J 3 bases; bases outside gene matches: 2. CDR3 length equals 14 residues. The germline V gene has CDR1 SQVTM and CDR2 ANQGSEA. The CDR3 coding sequence is TGCAGCGTTGGGACTAGCGGGAGGAGCTACGAGCAGTACTTC. Translation gives CSVGTSGRSYEQYF.

This chain uses TRBV27 with TRBJ2-2; the D gene is possibly TRBD2 (7 bases). Germline V gene data show CDR1 as MNHEY and CDR2 as SMNVEV (reference sequence). Deletions cut 2 bases from V and 1 base from J, with 14 bases between. The CDR3 has 17 amino acids. The CDR3 sequence: CASSLGVGGGNTGELFF. The DNA of the CDR3 is TGTGCCAGCAGTTTAGGGGTAGGGGGGGGGAACACCGGGGAGCTGTTTTTT.

This clone showed up just once. The chain is built from TRBV2 and TRBJ2-3; 9 nucleotides align to TRBD2. CDR1 and CDR2 from the germline V gene are SNHLY and FYNNEI. With 9 bases clipped from V and 5 bases from J, the junction kept 6 bases outside the gene matches. The CDR3 has 13 amino acids. The CDR3 sequence is CARASGEVDTQYF. The CDR3 DNA is TGTGCCAGGGCTAGCGGGGAAGTAGATACGCAGTATTTT.

V gene TRBV7-2 combines with J gene TRBJ2-7; 7 bases are a match to TRBD1. Germline V CDR1 and CDR2: SGHTA, FQGNSA. This CDR3 is 14 amino acids long. Germline trimming cut 4 bases from V and 0 bases from J; bases unmatched to any gene: 3. The CDR3 here is CASSSGQFSYEQYF. The CDR3 DNA is TGTGCCAGCAGCTCGGGACAGTTCTCCTACGAGCAGTACTTC.

The chain is built from TRBV29-1 and TRBJ2-2, with 10 bases matching TRBD1. V lost 6 bases, J lost 8 bases, and 12 bases stayed unmatched. This CDR3 has 15 residues. Germline CDR1 reads SQVTM; CDR2 reads ANQGSEA. This CDR3 reads CSVARDRGQSGELFF. DNA for the CDR3: TGCAGCGTCGCCCGGGACAGGGGTCAAAGTGGGGAGCTGTTTTTT.

This rearrangement joins TRBV10-2 to TRBJ2-2, with 14 bases lining up with TRBD2. The CDR3 runs 17 residues. The ends lost 6 bases at V and 3 bases at J; junction bases unmatched: 6. CDR1 is WSHSY, CDR2 SAAADI, per germline. CDR3 in amino acids: CASRTGTSGGDTGELFF. The CDR3 DNA sequence: TGCGCCAGCAGAACCGGGACTAGCGGGGGCGACACCGGGGAGCTGTTTTTT.

The CDR3 loop reads CASSEPGPGVPYNEQFF. The CDR3 DNA follows: TGTGCCAGCAGTGAACCTGGGCCAGGGGTTCCTTACAATGAGCAGTTCTTC. The chain couples TRBV25-1 to TRBJ2-1, with D possibly being TRBD1 (6 bases). Per germline, CDR1 MGHDK and CDR2 SYGVNS. CDR3 length equals 17 residues. Trimming pared 2 bases from V and 4 bases from J, leaving 18 bases between.

This chain joins TRBV27 and TRBJ2-1; perhaps TRBD2 as D (6 bases). CDR1 and CDR2 (germline): MNHEY, SMNVEV (reference sequence). The CDR3 loop spans 16 amino acids. Trimming took off 0 bases at V and 9 bases at J, with 18 bases between the two ends. CDR3 nucleotides: TGTGCCAGCAGTTTATCGACTCCTACTAGCTCCGCTGAGCAGTTCTTC. Residues: CASSLSTPTSSAEQFF.

The V and J genes are TRBV4-2 and TRBJ1-4, with unresolved D. The CDR3 totals 16 residues. V gave up 4 bases and J gave up 0 bases, with 12 bases separating them. Germline V CDR1 and CDR2: LGHNA, YNFKEQ. In DNA form, the CDR3 reads TGTGCCAGCAGCCCGAAGAACAGTGCAACTAATGAAAAACTGTTTTTT. It codes for CASSPKNSATNEKLFF.

The chain has TRBV27 and TRBJ2-7; a possible D gene is TRBD1 (5 bases). This CDR3 is 13 amino acids long. In germline, CDR1 is MNHEY, CDR2 SMNVEV (reference sequence). The germline V and J ends were trimmed by 4 bases and 3 bases, with 10 bases remaining between them. Written as DNA, the CDR3 is TGTGCCAGCAGTTCTCCCCAGGGCTACGAGCAGTACTTC. The encoded protein is CASSSPQGYEQYF.

V is TRBV19 and J is TRBJ2-2; 8 nucleotides match TRBD2. V shed 3 bases and J 6 bases; nucleotides not matched to a gene: 24. The germline V gene has CDR1 LNHDA and CDR2 SQIVND (reference sequence). CDR3 size: 21 residues. The CDR3 reads CASSISSREGLGFIGSGELFF. CDR3 sequence (DNA): TGTGCCAGTAGTATTAGTAGTCGGGAGGGCCTTGGCTTCATTGGTTCCGGGGAGCTGTTTTTT.

The chain links TRBV11-2 to TRBJ2-2; a possible D gene is TRBD1 (7 bases). Trimming removed 0 bases from V and 5 bases from J, with 10 bases in between. The CDR3 runs to 15 residues. Germline CDR1 is SGHAT and CDR2 is FQNNGV. The CDR3 here is CASSLEQGGTGELFF. The CDR3 region has the DNA TGTGCCAGCAGCTTAGAGCAGGGGGGAACCGGGGAGCTGTTTTTT. Full variable domain (outside the CDR3, taken from reference TRBV11-2 and TRBJ2-2): EAGVAQSPRYKIIEKRQSVAFWCNPISGHATLYWYQQILGQGPKLLIQFQNNGVVDDSQLPKDRFSAERLKGVDSTLKIQPAKLEDSAVYLCASSLEQGGTGELFFGEGSRLTVL.

The V gene is TRBV14, the J gene TRBJ2-7; 8 bases line up with TRBD2. The ends lost 4 bases at V and 0 bases at J; junction bases unmatched: 17. CDR1 is SGHDN, CDR2 FVKESK, per germline. CDR3 length: 19 residues. CDR3 in DNA: TGTGCCAGCAGCCCCCCCGGGAGGGCACAGGGAGAGGGCTCCTACGAGCAGTACTTC. Its protein product is CASSPPGRAQGEGSYEQYF.

This chain joins TRBV27 and TRBJ1-1; 9 bases match TRBD1. This CDR3 contains 14 residues. CDR1 is MNHEY and CDR2 is SMNVEV in the germline V gene (reference sequence). Unmatched junction bases numbered 3, after V lost 3 bases and J lost 4 bases. CDR3 in DNA: TGTGCCAGCAGTTTTGGGACAGGGCTCACTGAAGCTTTCTTT. Translation: CASSFGTGLTEAFF.

The gene calls are TRBV5-1 and TRBJ2-1; 8 bases line up with TRBD1. The CDR3 sequence is 14 residues long. CDR1 and CDR2 from the germline V gene are SGHRS and YFSETQ. The J segment lost 6 bases and the V segment lost 7 bases, leaving 9 bases of the junction unmatched. The CDR3 DNA reads TGCGCCAGCCGCACGACAGGGGATGGCAATGAGCAGTTCTTC. It yields the protein CASRTTGDGNEQFF.

The chain recombines TRBV7-3 with TRBJ2-1; TRBD2 might be the D (5 bases). Trimming shortened V by 5 bases and J by 7 bases, and 21 bases separated the two germline ends. The CDR3 totals 16 residues. Per germline, CDR1 SGHTA and CDR2 FQGTGA. The CDR3 DNA follows: TGTGCCAGCAGCCGTGGACTCTCCCCAGTCTGGAATGAGCAGTTCTTC. It codes for CASSRGLSPVWNEQFF.

This clone was counted only a few times. The chain combines TRBV4-3 with TRBJ1-1; D call uncertain. The CDR3 is 14 amino acids. Germline CDR1 and CDR2: LGHNA and YSLEER. The V and J ends lost 0 bases and 8 bases respectively, with 13 bases between them. CDR3 residues: CASSQESEIGEAFF. In DNA form, the CDR3 reads TGCGCCAGCAGCCAAGAATCGGAGATTGGGGAAGCTTTCTTT.